This TCR beta chain was profiled in a study of cytomegalovirus exposure and HLA in healthy donors. Study-level background: HLA-typed donors were the source of around 77 million unique TCRs held in an early data release.

Points from the study as a whole: Rarity held for most TCR sequences, but there were some public TCRs that occurred in many donors.

As regards this clone: Its antigen is not identified.

Primers included in the PCR were 60 Vbeta and 13 Jbeta primers. TCRdb's table, derived via immunoSEQ multiplex PCR, lists solely in-frame clones and lacks some. The sample lists 100,000 or so clones; roughly 76% were seen once. The sample was PBMCs. This clonotype originated in a man aged 40-49 years in good health and CMV-seronegative.

CDR3 in DNA: TGTGCCAGCAGCTTGGGACAGATCTCTGGAAACACCATATATTTT. Encoded protein: CASSLGQISGNTIYF. The chain carries TRBV5-8 and TRBJ1-3; the D gene is possibly TRBD1 (5 bases). V dropped 0 bases and J dropped 0 bases, with 7 bases sitting between them. The CDR3 consists of 15 residues. CDR1 SGHTS and CDR2 YDEGEE come from the germline V gene.